Below are 20 T cell receptor beta chains sequenced from a single sample in a study of Ad26.COV2.S vaccination and SARS-CoV-2 variants. Treatment defined: about 20 received Ad26.COV2.S at low or high dose, single or two shots; about 5 received placebo; per-sample allocation not given. Samples came from day 63 after the first vaccine or placebo injection. The method was immunoSEQ multiplex PCR; TCRdb's version includes in-frame clones alone and lacks a portion of them. The data contain under 550,000 clones, around nine tenths of them singletons. Source: peripheral blood, taken in a trial of Ad26.COV2.S vaccine versus placebo. These receptors all come from a person between 18 and 65 years old who received the Ad26.COV2.S COVID-19 vaccine or a placebo.

The chain uses TRBV14 and TRBJ2-7; D is ambiguous. The germline gives CDR1 SGHDN, CDR2 FVKESK. Trimming cost V 2 bases and J 4 bases, with 6 bases left between them. The CDR3 is 12 residues long. CDR3 DNA sequence: TGTGCCAGCAGCCAAACGTCGTACGAGCAGTACTTC. Protein product: CASSQTSYEQYF.

CDR3 sequence: CASSLGASGGAADTQYF. The DNA of the CDR3 is TGTGCCAGCAGCTTAGGGGCTAGCGGGGGGGCCGCAGATACGCAGTATTTT. The rearrangement uses TRBV11-3 and TRBJ2-3; 12 positions agree with TRBD2. The V gene's germline CDR1 is SGHNT and CDR2 YENEEA. This CDR3 is 17 amino acids long. The trim removed 1 base at V and 4 bases at J, leaving 6 bases unmatched.

Only a few counts were recorded for this clone. The CDR3 bases are TGTGCCTGCGACAGGGGGGTCAATCAGCCCCAGCATTTT. Translated: CACDRGVNQPQHF. The rearrangement joins TRBV30 to TRBJ1-5; 9 bases match TRBD1. V was pared by 6 bases and J by 3 bases, with 3 bases of the junction left unmatched. The CDR3 is 13 residues long. The V gene's germline CDR1 is GTSNPN and CDR2 SVGIG (reference sequence).

The chain uses TRBV6-2 or TRBV6-3 and TRBJ2-5; tentatively, D is TRBD1 (5 bases). This CDR3 region has 17 residues. Trimming left V 0 bases short and J 4 bases short, with 18 bases between. The germline CDR1 and CDR2 sequences are MNHEY and SVGEGT. The CDR3 sequence is CASSYSITGWTLETQYF. As DNA, the CDR3 is TGTGCCAGCAGTTACTCGATTACAGGATGGACCTTAGAGACCCAGTACTTC.

V and J are TRBV28 and TRBJ2-6, with a possible D match to TRBD1 (6 bases). Trimming left V 2 bases short and J 1 base short, with 6 bases between. CDR1 MDHEN and CDR2 SYDVKM come from the germline V gene. This CDR3 comprises 15 residues. The CDR3 nucleotides are TGTGCCAGCAGTTTAACAGGGTCTGGGGCCAACGTCCTGACTTTC. Translation: CASSLTGSGANVLTF.

V gene TRBV7-9 combines with J gene TRBJ2-7; perhaps TRBD1 as D (5 bases). Trimming removed 0 bases from V and 3 bases from J, with 12 bases in between. This CDR3 region has 15 residues. Per the germline V gene, CDR1 is SEHNR and CDR2 is FQNEAQ (reference sequence). The CDR3 here is CASSLAGREGYEQYF. In DNA form, the CDR3 reads TGTGCCAGCAGCTTAGCGGGCAGGGAAGGCTACGAGCAGTACTTC.

The V gene is TRBV2, the J gene TRBJ2-1, with D perhaps TRBD2 (6 bases). The CDR3 spans 16 residues. Trimming stripped 0 bases from V and 8 bases from J, with 17 bases between. The germline gives CDR1 SNHLY, CDR2 FYNNEI. CDR3 DNA: TGTGCCAGCAGTGAAGCGGCCAAAGGGGAGGTCGATGAGCAGTTCTTC. Translation gives CASSEAAKGEVDEQFF.

The chain uses TRBV19 and TRBJ1-4; 7 bases are a match to TRBD1. This CDR3 region has 17 residues. Trimming took 3 bases from V and 8 from J; bases not matched to a gene: 15. The germline gives CDR1 LNHDA, CDR2 SQIVND (reference sequence). The CDR3 spells CASSMGTDREYLEKLFF. The CDR3 DNA reads as TGTGCCAGTAGTATGGGGACAGACAGGGAGTACCTGGAAAAACTGTTTTTT.

The count of this clone is one. V gene TRBV4-3 combines with J gene TRBJ1-1, with 8 bases that match TRBD1. Trimming removed 4 bases from V and 0 bases from J; junction bases left unmatched: 4. This CDR3 region has 15 residues. Germline-derived CDR1 and CDR2 are LGHNA and YSLEER. The CDR3 sequence is CASSPRTGLNTEAFF. Written as DNA, the CDR3 is TGCGCCAGCAGCCCCCGGACAGGGTTGAACACTGAAGCTTTCTTT.

The V and J genes are TRBV7-2 and TRBJ2-5; D is ambiguous. The CDR3 consists of 15 residues. Trimming took 2 bases from V and 5 from J, leaving 15 bases between them. Germline V CDR1 and CDR2: SGHTA, FQGNSA. CDR3 sequence: CASSLRTQFGETQYF. DNA for the CDR3: TGTGCCAGCAGCTTAAGGACCCAATTTGGGGAGACCCAGTACTTC.

V and J are TRBV10-1 and TRBJ2-3; possible D gene TRBD2, 7 bases. V lost 2 bases and J 2 bases, leaving 14 bases between the germline ends. The CDR3 totals 16 residues. Germline lookup yields CDR1 WNHNN and CDR2 SYGVQD (reference sequence). The CDR3 reads CASSEGSGGITDTQYF. The CDR3 region has the DNA TGCGCCAGCAGTGAGGGGTCGGGGGGCATCACAGATACGCAGTATTTT.

The chain links TRBV5-6 to TRBJ1-5, with no clear D. CDR3 length equals 13 residues. The germline gives CDR1 SGHDT, CDR2 YYEEEE. The V gene lost 1 base and the J gene lost 5 bases, with 7 bases spanning the gap. CDR3 loop: CASSLRPDQPQHF. DNA for the CDR3: TGTGCCAGCAGCTTGAGGCCCGATCAGCCCCAGCATTTT.

J is TRBJ1-2 and V is TRBV2, with a tentative D call TRBD1 (5 bases). Germline V gene lookup returns CDR1 SNHLY and CDR2 FYNNEI. Trimming cost V 2 bases and J 6 bases, with 13 bases left between them. The CDR3 sequence is 14 residues long. CDR3 in DNA: TGTGCCAGCAGTGAATTTGAGGGGTTTAATGGCTACACCTTC. This sequence encodes CASSEFEGFNGYTF.

This chain connects TRBV5-4 to TRBJ1-2, with a weak D call TRBD1 (6 bases). This CDR3 has 15 residues. V lost 0 bases and J lost 1, with 10 bases in between. Germline lookup yields CDR1 SGHNT and CDR2 YYREEE (reference sequence). The CDR3 nucleotides read TGTGCCAGCAGCTTGGACAGGGTAGTTAACTATGGCTACACCTTC. Its protein product is CASSLDRVVNYGYTF.

The rearrangement joins TRBV5-1 to TRBJ1-2, with unresolved D. The length of the CDR3 is 14 residues. The germline CDR1 and CDR2 sequences are SGHRS and YFSETQ. The V and J ends lost 2 bases and 4 bases respectively, with 12 bases between them. CDR3 loop: CASSFSGPTYGYTF. As DNA, the CDR3 is TGCGCCAGCAGCTTTAGTGGACCTACCTATGGCTACACCTTC.

The CDR3 nucleotides read TGTGCCAGCAGTGCCCGGGTTCTACTAGGAAGTGTATCCGGGGAGCTGTTTTTT. Protein: CASSARVLLGSVSGELFF. J is TRBJ2-2 and V is TRBV6-1; D might be TRBD2 (5 bases). The length of the CDR3 is 18 residues. V dropped 4 bases and J dropped 6 bases, with 24 bases sitting between them. Germline CDR1 and CDR2: MNHNS and SASEGT.

This clone has a single count. This rearrangement joins TRBV5-1 to TRBJ1-6; no clear D gene. The CDR3 has 15 residues. The V end was cut by 1 base, the J end by 10 bases, with 15 bases between. Germline V gene lookup returns CDR1 SGHRS and CDR2 YFSETQ. The CDR3 here is CASSLMDPRGSPLHF. In DNA, the CDR3 is TGCGCCAGCAGCTTGATGGACCCGCGAGGCTCACCCCTCCACTTT. Looking up the rest from reference TRBV5-1 and TRBJ1-6 gives the full variable domain: KAGVTQTPRYLIKTRGQQVTLSCSPISGHRSVSWYQQTPGQGLQFLFEYFSETQRNKGNFPGRFSGRQFSNSRSEMNVSTLELGDSALYLCASSLMDPRGSPLHFGNGTRLTVT.

The chain uses TRBV7-9 and TRBJ2-3; the D gene is possibly TRBD1 (5 bases). The CDR3 totals 15 residues. Per the germline V gene, CDR1 is SEHNR and CDR2 is FQNEAQ (reference sequence). The V end was cut by 4 bases, the J end by 3 bases, with 14 bases between. The CDR3 bases are TGTGCCAGCAGCTGGCTAGGGGCTGGGACAGATACGCAGTATTTT. It specifies CASSWLGAGTDTQYF. Looking up the rest from reference TRBV7-9 and TRBJ2-3 gives the full variable domain: DTGVSQNPRHKITKRGQNVTFRCDPISEHNRLYWYRQTLGQGPEFLTYFQNEAQLEKSRLLSDRFSAERPKGSFSTLEIQRTEQGDSAMYLCASSWLGAGTDTQYFGPGTRLTVL.

The chain recombines TRBV3-1 (or the pseudogene TRBV3-2) with TRBJ2-7; 9 bases map to TRBD1. V gave up 9 bases and J gave up 4 bases; unmatched junction bases: 7. CDR1 and CDR2 from the germline V gene are LGHDT and YNNKEL (reference sequence). This CDR3 comprises 13 residues. The CDR3 nucleotides are TGTGCCAGTCGGGGGACAGGGAGTTACGAGCAGTACTTC. Translated: CASRGTGSYEQYF.

This CDR3 reads CASSQPQGSEQYF. The CDR3 DNA reads TGTGCCAGCAGCCAACCACAGGGGTCCGAGCAGTACTTC. The chain has TRBV5-6 and TRBJ2-7; 7 bases are shared with TRBD1. The CDR3 totals 13 residues. Germline V gives CDR1 SGHDT, CDR2 YYEEEE. V gave up 4 bases and J gave up 6 bases; unmatched junction bases: 7.